The 18 T cell receptor beta chains listed next were all sequenced from one sample in a study of CD8 T cells in Susac syndrome. Random-hexamer reverse transcription was applied to roughly 0.45 to 1 ug RNA. TCRdb re-called the immunoSEQ multiplex PCR reads with MiXCR, one entry per CDR3 protein. The sample has some 170,000 distinct CDR3 sequences, around 95% seen once. The sample taken for sequencing was CD4+ T cells from PBMCs. The source of these receptors is a human donor in good health.

This chain joins TRBV20-1 and TRBJ2-5; 9 bases match TRBD1. Germline CDR1 DFQATT, CDR2 SNEGSKA (reference sequence). The CDR3 runs to 14 residues. After removal of 3 bases from V and 6 bases from J, the junction contained 8 bases not matched to a gene. Here the CDR3 DNA reads TGCAGTGCTAGTGGGACAGGGTTGCTCCAGACCCAGTACTTC. This translates into CSASGTGLLQTQYF.

The chain is built from TRBV5-1 and TRBJ2-2; 8 bases align to TRBD1. This CDR3 is built from 14 residues. J lost 6 bases, V lost 5 bases, and 6 bases had no gene match. The germline gives CDR1 SGHRS, CDR2 YFSETQ. CDR3 residues: CASSMTTGAGELFF. The CDR3 nucleotides are TGCGCCAGCAGTATGACGACAGGGGCCGGGGAGCTGTTTTTT.

The chain combines TRBV4-2 with TRBJ2-5; 13 bases fit TRBD2. J was trimmed by 2 bases and V by 3 bases; bases with no gene match: 9. Germline CDR1 reads LGHNA; CDR2 reads YNFKEQ. The CDR3 spans 18 residues. CDR3 in DNA: TGTGCCAGCAGCCAGGGGCGGACTAGCGGGGGAGAACAAGAGACCCAGTACTTC. Translation: CASSQGRTSGGEQETQYF.

The chain joins TRBV5-1 to TRBJ1-1; no definite D call. CDR3 size: 14 residues. Germline CDR1 reads SGHRS; CDR2 reads YFSETQ. Trimming shortened V by 2 bases and J by 1 base, and 9 bases separated the two germline ends. CDR3: CASSFTSPNTEAFF. CDR3 bases: TGCGCCAGCAGCTTTACTAGCCCGAACACTGAAGCTTTCTTT.

This chain connects TRBV7-2 to TRBJ2-5, with unresolved D. Trimming shortened V by 2 bases and J by 4 bases, and 2 bases separated the two germline ends. The germline V gene has CDR1 SGHTA and CDR2 FQGNSA. The CDR3 has 11 residues. In DNA form, the CDR3 reads TGTGCCAGCAGCTTACTAGAGACCCAGTACTTC. The encoded protein is CASSLLETQYF.

The chain joins TRBV7-2 to TRBJ1-2; D is possibly TRBD1 (5 bases). V was clipped by 5 bases and J by 6 bases, with 13 bases between them. CDR1 SGHTA and CDR2 FQGNSA come from the germline V gene. The length of the CDR3 is 13 residues. CDR3 loop: CASSLRVFHGYTF. The CDR3 region has the DNA TGTGCCAGCAGCCTCAGGGTGTTCCATGGCTACACCTTC.

The chain is built from TRBV12-3 or TRBV12-4 and TRBJ1-5; D call uncertain. The germline V and J ends were trimmed by 2 bases and 5 bases, with 4 bases remaining between them. This CDR3 has 12 residues. CDR3 coding DNA: TGTGCCAGCAGTTTATTGGATCAGCCCCAGCATTTT. This translates into CASSLLDQPQHF.

This chain joins TRBV29-1 and TRBJ2-5; possible D gene TRBD2, 7 bases. CDR1 SQVTM and CDR2 ANQGSEA come from the germline V gene. The V end lost 3 bases, the J end lost 2 bases, and 19 bases lay between the germline ends. There are 16 residues in the CDR3. The CDR3 DNA reads as TGCAGCGTTGAGGGGGAGAACGGGGGGCCGCAAGAGACCCAGTACTTC. Its protein is CSVEGENGGPQETQYF.

This clonotype was counted a single time. This rearrangement joins TRBV20-1 to TRBJ2-3; D is uncertain. Trimming cost V 1 base and J 6 bases, with 8 bases left between them. The CDR3 has 12 amino acids. In germline, CDR1 is DFQATT, CDR2 SNEGSKA (reference sequence). The CDR3 sequence is CSARGQRDTQYF. CDR3 nucleotide sequence: TGCAGTGCTAGAGGTCAGAGGGATACGCAGTATTTT.

This clonotype was detected once. The chain couples TRBV20-1 to TRBJ1-3; D is ambiguous. Germline CDR1 and CDR2: DFQATT and SNEGSKA (reference sequence). CDR3 length equals 15 residues. Trimming took 5 bases from V and 3 from J, leaving 17 bases between them. CDR3 amino acids: CSAPKGRGYGNTIYF. The CDR3 bases are TGCAGTGCTCCCAAGGGTCGAGGTTATGGAAACACCATATATTTT.

The gene calls are TRBV29-1 and TRBJ2-7; 9 bases line up with TRBD1. V shed 6 bases and J 4 bases; nucleotides not matched to a gene: 13. The CDR3 runs 15 residues. CDR1 is SQVTM and CDR2 is ANQGSEA in the germline V gene. The CDR3 protein is CSVTGTGFGDYEQYF. CDR3 DNA: TGCAGCGTGACCGGGACAGGGTTCGGGGATTACGAGCAGTACTTC.

This chain links TRBV7-2 with TRBJ2-1; perhaps TRBD1 as D (6 bases). V was clipped by 3 bases and J by 1 base, with 10 bases between them. The germline CDR1 and CDR2 sequences are SGHTA and FQGNSA. This CDR3 comprises 15 residues. The CDR3 reads CASSFTRGSYNEQFF. The CDR3 DNA is TGTGCCAGCAGCTTTACCAGGGGTTCCTACAATGAGCAGTTCTTC.

This clonotype was observed once. The CDR3, as DNA: TGCAGCGTCCACCCGGCCGGCAGGGCGGGTTCCTACGAGCAGTACTTC. It codes for CSVHPAGRAGSYEQYF. This rearrangement joins TRBV29-1 to TRBJ2-7; possibly TRBD1 or TRBD2 for D (5 bases each). V was pared by 6 bases and J by 1 base, with 22 bases between. Germline V gives CDR1 SQVTM, CDR2 ANQGSEA. The CDR3 runs to 16 residues.

The chain combines TRBV20-1 with TRBJ2-5, with a weak D call TRBD2 (7 bases). Trimming pared 0 bases from V and 4 bases from J, leaving 15 bases between. The CDR3 sequence is 15 residues long. The V gene's germline CDR1 is DFQATT and CDR2 SNEGSKA (reference sequence). CDR3 loop: CSARDSERGGETQYF. CDR3 DNA: TGCAGTGCTAGAGATAGTGAGAGGGGGGGAGAGACCCAGTACTTC.

This clonotype was recorded only once. This chain uses TRBV29-1 with TRBJ2-3; TRBD1 agrees at 9 bases. With V trimmed by 7 bases and J by 6 bases, 11 bases remained unmatched. The V gene's germline CDR1 is SQVTM and CDR2 ANQGSEA. CDR3 length equals 14 residues. CDR3 amino acids: CSAERDRAGDTQYF. The CDR3 nucleotides are TGCAGCGCCGAAAGGGACAGGGCAGGGGATACGCAGTATTTT.

V and J are TRBV9 and TRBJ2-7; 7 bases are shared with TRBD1. The CDR3 totals 16 residues. In germline, CDR1 is SGDLS, CDR2 YYNGEE. The V gene end was trimmed by 2 bases and the J gene end by 0 bases; junction bases not matched to a gene: 8. CDR3 nucleotides: TGTGCCAGCAGCGTCGAACCGGGACAGAGCTCCTACGAGCAGTACTTC. Translation: CASSVEPGQSSYEQYF.

Notes on this clonotype: No conserved phenylalanine or tryptophan ends this CDR3, so it is likely a read error. V gene TRBV20-1 combines with J gene TRBJ2-2, with D maybe TRBD2 (6 bases). The CDR3 is 14 residues long. From germline, CDR1 is DFQATT and CDR2 SNEGSKA (reference sequence). The V and J ends lost 5 bases and 4 bases respectively, with 14 bases between them. CDR3 nucleotides: TGCAGTGCTGAGCATTGGCGGGGCACCGGGGAGCTGTTTCTT. It codes for CSAEHWRGTGELFL.

The J gene is TRBJ2-7, the V gene TRBV19; D is ambiguous. V lost 5 bases and J lost 2, with 13 bases in between. Germline V lookup: CDR1 LNHDA, CDR2 SQIVND (reference sequence). The CDR3 consists of 14 residues. The CDR3 sequence: CASSLQALTYEQYF. CDR3 bases: TGTGCCAGTAGTTTGCAGGCCTTAACCTACGAGCAGTACTTC.